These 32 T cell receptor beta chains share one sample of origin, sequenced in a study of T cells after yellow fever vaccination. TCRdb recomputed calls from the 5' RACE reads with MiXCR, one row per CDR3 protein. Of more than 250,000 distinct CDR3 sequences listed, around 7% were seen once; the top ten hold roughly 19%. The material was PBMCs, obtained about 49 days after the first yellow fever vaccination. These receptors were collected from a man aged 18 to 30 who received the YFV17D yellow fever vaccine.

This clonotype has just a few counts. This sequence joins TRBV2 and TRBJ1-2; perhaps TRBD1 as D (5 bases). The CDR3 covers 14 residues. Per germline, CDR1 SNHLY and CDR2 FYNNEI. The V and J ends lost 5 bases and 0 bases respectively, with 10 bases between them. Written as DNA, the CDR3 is TGTGCCAGCAGTTCCTGGGGCGCTAACTATGGCTACACCTTC. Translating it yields CASSSWGANYGYTF.

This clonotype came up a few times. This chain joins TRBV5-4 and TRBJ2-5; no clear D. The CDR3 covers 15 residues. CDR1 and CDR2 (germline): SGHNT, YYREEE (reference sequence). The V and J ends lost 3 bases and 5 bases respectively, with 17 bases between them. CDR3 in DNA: TGTGCCAGCAGCTCTAACAAGGGTTCAAGGGAGACCCAGTACTTC. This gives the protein CASSSNKGSRETQYF.

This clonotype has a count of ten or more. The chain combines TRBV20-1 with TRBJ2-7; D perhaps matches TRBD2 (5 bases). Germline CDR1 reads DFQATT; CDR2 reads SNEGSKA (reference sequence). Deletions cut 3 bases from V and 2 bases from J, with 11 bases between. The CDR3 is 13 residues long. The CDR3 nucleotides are TGCAGTGCTAGTGCGGGTTCAACCTACGAGCAGTACTTC. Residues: CSASAGSTYEQYF.

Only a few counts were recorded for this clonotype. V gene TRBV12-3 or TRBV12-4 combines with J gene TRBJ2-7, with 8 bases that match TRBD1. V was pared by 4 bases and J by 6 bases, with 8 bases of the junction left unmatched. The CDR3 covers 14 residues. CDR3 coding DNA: TGTGCCAGCAGTTGGGGCGACAGGGGTTCCGAGCAGTACGTC. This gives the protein CASSWGDRGSEQYV.

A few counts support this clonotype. The CDR3 coding sequence is TGTGCCAGCAGCCAAGGCGGCAGGGAGGGTCGTGAAAAACTGTTTTTT. It encodes CASSQGGREGREKLFF. The chain uses TRBV4-2 and TRBJ1-4; TRBD1 is a possible D gene (5 bases). Trimming cost V 1 base and J 7 bases, with 16 bases left between them. The CDR3 length is 16 residues. Germline lookup yields CDR1 LGHNA and CDR2 YNFKEQ.

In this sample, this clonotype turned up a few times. The CDR3 spells CASSQDGFPGGAEAFF. For the CDR3, the DNA is TGCGCCAGCAGCCAAGATGGGTTCCCAGGGGGAGCTGAAGCTTTCTTT. The genes are TRBV4-3 and TRBJ1-1, with TRBD1 matching 7 bases. With V trimmed by 0 bases and J by 6 bases, 10 bases remained unmatched. The V gene's germline CDR1 is LGHNA and CDR2 YSLEER. The CDR3 spans 16 residues.

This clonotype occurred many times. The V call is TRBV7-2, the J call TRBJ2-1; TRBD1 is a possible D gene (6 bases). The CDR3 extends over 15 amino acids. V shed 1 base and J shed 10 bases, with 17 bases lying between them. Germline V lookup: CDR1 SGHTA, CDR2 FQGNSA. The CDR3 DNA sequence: TGTGCCAGCAGCTTAGAAGGCACAGGGTGGAGGGAGCAGTTCTTC. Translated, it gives CASSLEGTGWREQFF.

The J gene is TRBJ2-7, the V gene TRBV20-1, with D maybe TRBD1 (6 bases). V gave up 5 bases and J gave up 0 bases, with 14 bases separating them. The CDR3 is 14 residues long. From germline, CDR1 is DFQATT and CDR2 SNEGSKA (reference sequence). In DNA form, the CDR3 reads TGCAGTGCTGTAATTCTGACAGGCTCCTACGAGCAGTACGTC. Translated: CSAVILTGSYEQYV.

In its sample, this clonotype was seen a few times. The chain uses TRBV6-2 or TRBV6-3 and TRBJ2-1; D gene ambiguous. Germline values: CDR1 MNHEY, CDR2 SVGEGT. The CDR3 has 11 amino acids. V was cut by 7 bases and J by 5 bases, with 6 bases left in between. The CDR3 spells CASTRDNEQFF. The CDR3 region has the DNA TGTGCCAGCACTCGAGACAATGAGCAGTTCTTC.

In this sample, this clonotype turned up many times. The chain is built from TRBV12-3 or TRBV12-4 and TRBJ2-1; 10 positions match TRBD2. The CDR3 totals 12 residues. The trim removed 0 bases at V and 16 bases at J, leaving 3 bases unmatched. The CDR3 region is CASSLAGTSAFF. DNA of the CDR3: TGTGCCAGCAGTTTAGCCGGGACTAGCGCATTCTTC.

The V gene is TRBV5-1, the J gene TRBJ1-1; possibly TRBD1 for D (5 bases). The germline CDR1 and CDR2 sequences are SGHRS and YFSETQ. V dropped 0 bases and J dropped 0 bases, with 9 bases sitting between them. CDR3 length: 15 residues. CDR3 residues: CASSLVDTLNTEAFF. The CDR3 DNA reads TGCGCCAGCAGCTTGGTGGACACACTGAACACTGAAGCTTTCTTT.

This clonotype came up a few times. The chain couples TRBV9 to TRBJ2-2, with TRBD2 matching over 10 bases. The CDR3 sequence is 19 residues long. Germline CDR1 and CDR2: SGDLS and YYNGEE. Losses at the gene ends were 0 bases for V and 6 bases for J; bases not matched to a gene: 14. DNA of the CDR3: TGTGCCAGCAGCGTAGCGTCTAGCGGGGGCGGCAAGGGGTCCGGGGAGCTGTTTTTT. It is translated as CASSVASSGGGKGSGELFF.

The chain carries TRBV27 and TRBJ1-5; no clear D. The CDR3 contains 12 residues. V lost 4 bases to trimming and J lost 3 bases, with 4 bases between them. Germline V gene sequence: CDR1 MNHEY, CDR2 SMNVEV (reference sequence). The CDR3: CASSYTNQPQHF. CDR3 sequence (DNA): TGTGCCAGCAGTTACACCAATCAGCCCCAGCATTTT.

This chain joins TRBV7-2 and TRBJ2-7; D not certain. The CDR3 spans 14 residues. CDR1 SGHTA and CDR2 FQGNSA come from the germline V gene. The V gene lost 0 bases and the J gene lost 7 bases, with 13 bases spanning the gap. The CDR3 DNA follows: TGTGCCAGCAGCTTAGCCACACCGCCCGGGGAGCAGTACTTC. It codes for CASSLATPPGEQYF. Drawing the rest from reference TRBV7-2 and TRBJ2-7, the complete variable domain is GAGVSQSPSNKVTEKGKDVELRCDPISGHTALYWYRQSLGQGLEFLIYFQGNSAPDKSGLPSDRFSAERTGGSVSTLTIQRTQQEDSAVYLCASSLATPPGEQYFGPGTRLTVT.

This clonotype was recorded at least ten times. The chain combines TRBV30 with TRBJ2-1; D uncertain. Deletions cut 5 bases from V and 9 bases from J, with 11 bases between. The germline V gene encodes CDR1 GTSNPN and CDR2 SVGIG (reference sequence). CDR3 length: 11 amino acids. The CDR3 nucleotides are TGTGCCTGGGGGGTGTTCGTTGAGCAGTTCTTC. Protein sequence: CAWGVFVEQFF.

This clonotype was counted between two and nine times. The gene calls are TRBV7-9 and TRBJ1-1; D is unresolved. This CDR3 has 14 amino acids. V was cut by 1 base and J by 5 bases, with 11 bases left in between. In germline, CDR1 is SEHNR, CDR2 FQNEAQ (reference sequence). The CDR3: CASSLEMFGTEAFF. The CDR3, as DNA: TGTGCCAGCAGCTTAGAAATGTTTGGGACTGAAGCTTTCTTT. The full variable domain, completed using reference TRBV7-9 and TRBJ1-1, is DTGVSQNPRHKITKRGQNVTFRCDPISEHNRLYWYRQTLGQGPEFLTYFQNEAQLEKSRLLSDRFSAERPKGSFSTLEIQRTEQGDSAMYLCASSLEMFGTEAFFGQGTRLTVV.

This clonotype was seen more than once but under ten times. CDR3 DNA: TGTGCCAGCAGCTTAGCGCTCCCCCTAAGCTCAGGCATCATTAGCAATGAGCAGTTCTTC. This translates into CASSLALPLSSGIISNEQFF. V gene TRBV7-8 combines with J gene TRBJ2-1; D gene ambiguous. Trimming pared 0 bases from V and 6 bases from J, leaving 27 bases between. Germline CDR1 SGHVS, CDR2 FQNEAQ. The CDR3 spans 20 residues.

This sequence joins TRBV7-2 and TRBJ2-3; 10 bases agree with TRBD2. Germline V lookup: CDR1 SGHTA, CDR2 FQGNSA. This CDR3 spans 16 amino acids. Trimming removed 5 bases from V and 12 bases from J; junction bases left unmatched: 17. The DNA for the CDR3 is TGTGCCAGCAGCAAAATCGGGGGGCTAGCGGGGGATCCTCAGTATTTT. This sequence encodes CASSKIGGLAGDPQYF.

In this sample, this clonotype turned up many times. The CDR3 sequence is CASSPSGNEQFF. The CDR3 nucleotides read TGTGCCAGCTCACCAAGTGGCAATGAGCAGTTCTTC. The V and J genes are TRBV18 and TRBJ2-1; D uncertain. Deletions cut 2 bases from V and 6 bases from J, with 5 bases between. The CDR3 is made up of 12 amino acids. Germline V CDR1 and CDR2: KGHSH, LQKENI.

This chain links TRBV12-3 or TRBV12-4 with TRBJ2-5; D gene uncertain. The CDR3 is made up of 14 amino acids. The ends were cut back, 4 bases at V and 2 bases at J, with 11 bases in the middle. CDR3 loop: CASSSVEVQETQYF. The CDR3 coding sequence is TGTGCCAGCAGTTCCGTCGAGGTACAAGAGACCCAGTACTTC.

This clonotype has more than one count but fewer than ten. The CDR3 region has the DNA TGCGCCAGCAGCTCGGAGGCGTTTGACTATGGCTACACCTTC. Amino acid sequence: CASSSEAFDYGYTF. J is TRBJ1-2 and V is TRBV5-1; D is unresolved. CDR1 and CDR2 (germline): SGHRS, YFSETQ. Deletions cut 3 bases from V and 3 bases from J, with 12 bases between. The CDR3 runs 14 residues.

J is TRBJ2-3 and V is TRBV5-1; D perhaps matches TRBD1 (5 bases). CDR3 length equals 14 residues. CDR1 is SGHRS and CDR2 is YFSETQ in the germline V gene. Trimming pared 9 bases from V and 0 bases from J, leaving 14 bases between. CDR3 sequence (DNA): TGCGCCACCAGGGTCACTACAAGCACAGATACGCAGTATTTT. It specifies CATRVTTSTDTQYF.

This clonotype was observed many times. The CDR3 region has the DNA TGTGCCTGGAGTGTAGAATCAGGGTACCTGGTCGAGCAGTACTTC. Protein: CAWSVESGYLVEQYF. The rearrangement links TRBV30 to TRBJ2-7; tentatively, D is TRBD1 (5 bases). The CDR3 covers 15 residues. Germline CDR1 is GTSNPN and CDR2 is SVGIG (reference sequence). With 0 bases removed from V and 6 bases from J, the gap between germline ends came to 18 bases.

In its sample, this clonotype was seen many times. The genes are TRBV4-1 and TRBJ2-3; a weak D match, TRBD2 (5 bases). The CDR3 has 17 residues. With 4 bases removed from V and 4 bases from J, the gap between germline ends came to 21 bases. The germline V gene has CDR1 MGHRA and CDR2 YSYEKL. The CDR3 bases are TGCGCCAGCAGCCTCCCCGAAGAGAGGGCCCGGGCAGATACGCAGTATTTT. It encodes CASSLPEERARADTQYF.

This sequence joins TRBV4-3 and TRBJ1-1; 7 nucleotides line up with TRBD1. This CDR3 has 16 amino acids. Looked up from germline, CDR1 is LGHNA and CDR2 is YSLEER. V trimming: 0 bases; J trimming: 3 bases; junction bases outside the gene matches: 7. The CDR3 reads CASSQDGTVKDTEAFF. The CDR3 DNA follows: TGCGCCAGCAGCCAAGACGGGACAGTTAAGGACACTGAAGCTTTCTTT.

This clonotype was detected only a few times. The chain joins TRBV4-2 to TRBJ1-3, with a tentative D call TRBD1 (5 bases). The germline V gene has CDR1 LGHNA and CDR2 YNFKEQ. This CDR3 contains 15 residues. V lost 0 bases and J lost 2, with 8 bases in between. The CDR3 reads CASSQDGGAGNTIYF. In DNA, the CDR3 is TGTGCCAGCAGCCAAGATGGGGGGGCTGGAAACACCATATATTTT.

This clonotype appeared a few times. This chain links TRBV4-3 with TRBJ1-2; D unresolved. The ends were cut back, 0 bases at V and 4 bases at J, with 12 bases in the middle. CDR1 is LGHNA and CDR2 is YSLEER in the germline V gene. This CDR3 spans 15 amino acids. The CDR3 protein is CASSQDVTIGYGYTF. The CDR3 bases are TGCGCCAGCAGCCAAGACGTGACTATAGGCTATGGCTACACCTTC.

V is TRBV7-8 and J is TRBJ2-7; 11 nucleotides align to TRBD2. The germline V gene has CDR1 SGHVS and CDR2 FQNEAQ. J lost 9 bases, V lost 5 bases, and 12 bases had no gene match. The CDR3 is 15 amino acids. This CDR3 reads CASSLTSGGGDGQYF. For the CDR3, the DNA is TGTGCCAGCAGCCTTACTAGCGGGGGTGGCGATGGGCAGTACTTC.

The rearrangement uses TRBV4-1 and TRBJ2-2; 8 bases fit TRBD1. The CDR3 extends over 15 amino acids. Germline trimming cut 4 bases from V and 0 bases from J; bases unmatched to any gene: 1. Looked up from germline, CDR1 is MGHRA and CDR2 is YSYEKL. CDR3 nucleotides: TGCGCCAGCAGCCGGGGACAGGCGAACACCGGGGAGCTGTTTTTT. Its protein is CASSRGQANTGELFF.

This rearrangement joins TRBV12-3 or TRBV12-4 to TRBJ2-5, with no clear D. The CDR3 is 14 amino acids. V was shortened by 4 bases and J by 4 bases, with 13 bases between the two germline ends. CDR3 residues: CASSWVPGRETQYF. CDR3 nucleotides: TGTGCCAGCAGTTGGGTCCCAGGAAGAGAGACCCAGTACTTC.

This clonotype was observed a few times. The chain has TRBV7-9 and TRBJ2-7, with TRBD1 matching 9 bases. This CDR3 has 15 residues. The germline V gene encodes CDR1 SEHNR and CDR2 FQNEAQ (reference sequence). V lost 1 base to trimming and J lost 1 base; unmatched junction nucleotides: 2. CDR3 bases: TGTGCCAGCAGCTTAGGACAGGGGGGGTCCTACGAGCAGTACTTC. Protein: CASSLGQGGSYEQYF.

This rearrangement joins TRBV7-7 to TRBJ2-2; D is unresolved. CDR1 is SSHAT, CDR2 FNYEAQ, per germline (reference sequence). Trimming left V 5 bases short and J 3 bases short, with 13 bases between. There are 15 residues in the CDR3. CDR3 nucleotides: TGTGCCAGCAGCCCATCGAACACCTACACCGGGGAGCTGTTTTTT. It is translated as CASSPSNTYTGELFF.